This TCR beta chain emerged from a study of blood T cell repertoires in COVID-19. Overall study context: Italy, Spain and the United States were the sources of the convalescent and acute COVID-19 samples. T cells, B-cell-depleted T cells, or PBMCs supplied cDNA or gDNA.

Methods used by the authors: The assay estimated nucleated cells by amplifying reference gene primers. TCRdb keeps only in-frame clones here, not all; method: immunoSEQ multiplex PCR. V and J calls and clone size follow that table, whereas D and trimming were derived from the DNA. The sample lists just over 95,000 clones; roughly four fifths were seen once. Germline CDR1 is LGHDT and CDR2 is YNNKEL (reference sequence). The germline V and J ends were trimmed by 0 bases and 5 bases, with 14 bases remaining between them. The CDR3 runs to 16 residues. This clone showed up just a few times. The J gene is TRBJ2-1, the V gene TRBV3-1 (or the pseudogene TRBV3-2), with D possibly being TRBD1 (5 bases). This sequence was found in a man between 60 and 75 years old with acute or convalescent COVID-19. Sequencing used peripheral blood. Written as DNA, the CDR3 is TGTGCCAGCAGCCAAGATTCCCTAGGGGCCCACAATGAGCAGTTCTTC. It specifies CASSQDSLGAHNEQFF.